This T cell receptor beta chain was captured by sequencing in a study of early T cells in non-severe SARS-CoV-2 infection. Findings and limits, study-wide: VDJdb matching, biased toward anti-spike CD8 responses, missed private and CD4 specificities.

For this clonotype: Its antigen is not known.

As part of library construction, unique molecular identifiers were attached to individual cDNA molecules. TCRdb re-called the 5' RACE reads with MiXCR, one entry per CDR3 protein. The data hold about 59,000 distinct CDR3 sequences, with roughly an eighth observed a single time. Germline V gives CDR1 SGHRS, CDR2 YFSETQ. The CDR3 totals 14 residues. The ends were cut back, 1 base at V and 7 bases at J, with 12 bases in the middle. The chain links TRBV5-1 to TRBJ1-5, with a tentative D call TRBD1 (5 bases). Source: whole blood, taken at baseline. This clonotype originated in an adult who was a healthcare worker with PCR-confirmed SARS-CoV-2 infection or an uninfected control (not recorded which). The CDR3 spells CASSLFQGSQPQHF. The DNA of the CDR3 is TGCGCCAGCAGCTTGTTTCAGGGATCCCAGCCCCAGCATTTT.